This T cell receptor beta chain appears in the sequencing data of a study of response to subunit inactivated influenza vaccine. MiXCR was run by TCRdb on the RT-PCR reads, yielding one entry per CDR3 protein. This table holds about 800,000 distinct CDR3 sequences, around 21% found once. This clonotype has a handful of counts. The CDR3 has 14 residues. The V end lost 0 bases, the J end lost 1 base, and 6 bases lay between the germline ends. Germline CDR1 and CDR2: MNHEY and SVGEGT. This receptor was obtained from a man between 45 and 60 years old who received an inactivated influenza vaccine. V usage is TRBV6-2 or TRBV6-3 and J usage is TRBJ1-1; D is ambiguous. Sequences were derived from PBMCs from blood, sampled 5 to 6 days after vaccination. CDR3 DNA: TGTGCCAGCAGTTACTCGCCAGCGAACACTGAAGCTTTCTTT. Residues: CASSYSPANTEAFF.